This passage covers 6 T cell receptor beta chains from one sample sequenced in a study of T cell responses to AZD1222 COVID-19 vaccine. Method: immunoSEQ multiplex PCR; TCRdb's copy keeps in-frame clones and lacks some. The sample has 95,000 to 110,000 clones, about nine tenths seen once; the top ten hold around 3.3%. This specimen consisted of peripheral blood, obtained 28 days after the second dose of the MenACWY control vaccine. All receptors come from an adult who received the MenACWY meningococcal vaccine as a control.

The chain has TRBV6-5 and TRBJ2-7; 9 bases match TRBD1. Per the germline V gene, CDR1 is MNHEY and CDR2 is SVGAGI. V shed 6 bases and J 5 bases; nucleotides not matched to a gene: 11. The CDR3 has 15 amino acids. The CDR3 sequence is CASRTGGSGANEQYF. The CDR3 nucleotides read TGTGCCAGCAGAACAGGGGGCTCGGGGGCAAACGAGCAGTACTTC.

This chain uses TRBV19 with TRBJ1-6; no reliable D call. Trimming removed 5 bases at V and 12 bases at J, with 14 bases between. Germline lookup yields CDR1 LNHDA and CDR2 SQIVND (reference sequence). This CDR3 has 13 residues. CDR3 sequence (DNA): TGTGCCAGTAGTCCCCGACAATTGGGACCCCTCCACTTT. This translates into CASSPRQLGPLHF.

The chain uses TRBV6-5 and TRBJ1-2; 8 nucleotides line up with TRBD1. V gave up 0 bases and J gave up 5 bases; unmatched junction bases: 8. There are 16 residues in the CDR3. Germline assignment: CDR1 MNHEY and CDR2 SVGAGI. CDR3 sequence: CASSYSRGTGPYGYTF. CDR3 coding DNA: TGTGCCAGCAGTTACTCTCGGGGGACAGGACCATATGGCTACACCTTC.

CDR3 in DNA: TGTGCCAGCAGCTTATCATCGGACAGGGGAGGATTCTACAATGAGCAGTTCTTC. Translated, it gives CASSLSSDRGGFYNEQFF. This chain connects TRBV7-9 to TRBJ2-1; TRBD1 matches 9 bases. Per the germline V gene, CDR1 is SEHNR and CDR2 is FQNEAQ (reference sequence). Trimming cost V 2 bases and J 3 bases; bases outside gene matches: 11. There are 18 residues in the CDR3. Based on the CDR3 plus reference TRBV7-9 and TRBJ2-1, the full variable domain is DTGVSQNPRHKITKRGQNVTFRCDPISEHNRLYWYRQTLGQGPEFLTYFQNEAQLEKSRLLSDRFSAERPKGSFSTLEIQRTEQGDSAMYLCASSLSSDRGGFYNEQFFGPGTRLTVL.

This chain joins TRBV3-1 (or the pseudogene TRBV3-2) and TRBJ1-2; 10 bases fit TRBD1. Trimming removed 2 bases from V and 3 bases from J; junction bases left unmatched: 3. The CDR3 is 15 residues long. Germline loops: CDR1 LGHDT, CDR2 YNNKEL (reference sequence). The CDR3 spells CASSQPGQGDYGYTF. CDR3 DNA: TGTGCCAGCAGCCAACCCGGACAGGGGGACTATGGCTACACCTTC.

The genes are TRBV7-2 and TRBJ1-5, with D perhaps matching TRBD1 (5 bases). There are 14 residues in the CDR3. With 1 base removed from V and 7 bases from J, the gap between germline ends came to 11 bases. The germline V gene encodes CDR1 SGHTA and CDR2 FQGNSA. CDR3 in amino acids: CASSLGGKVQPQHF. DNA for the CDR3: TGTGCCAGCAGCTTAGGGGGGAAGGTCCAGCCCCAGCATTTT.